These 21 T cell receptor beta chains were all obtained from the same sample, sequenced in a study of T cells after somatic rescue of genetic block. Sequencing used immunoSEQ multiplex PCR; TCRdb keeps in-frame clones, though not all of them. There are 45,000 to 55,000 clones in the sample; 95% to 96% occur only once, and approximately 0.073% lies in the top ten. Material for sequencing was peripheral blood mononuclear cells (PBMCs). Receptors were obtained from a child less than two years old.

Here the CDR3 reads CASSFVVNTEAFF. The CDR3 bases are TGTGCCAGCAGTTTTGTAGTGAACACTGAAGCTTTCTTT. This chain uses TRBV27 with TRBJ1-1; D remains ambiguous. Trimming left V 3 bases short and J 0 bases short, with 5 bases between. Germline V lookup: CDR1 MNHEY, CDR2 SMNVEV (reference sequence). The CDR3 is made up of 13 amino acids.

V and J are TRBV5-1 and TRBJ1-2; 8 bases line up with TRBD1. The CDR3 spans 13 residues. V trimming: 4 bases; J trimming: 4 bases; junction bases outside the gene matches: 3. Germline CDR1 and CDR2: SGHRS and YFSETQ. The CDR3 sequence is CASSGTGSYGYTF. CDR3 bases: TGCGCCAGCAGCGGGACAGGAAGCTATGGCTACACCTTC.

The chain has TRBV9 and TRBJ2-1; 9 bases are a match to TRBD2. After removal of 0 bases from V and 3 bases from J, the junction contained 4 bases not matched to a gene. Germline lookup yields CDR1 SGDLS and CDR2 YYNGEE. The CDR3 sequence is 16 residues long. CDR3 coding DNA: TGTGCCAGCAGCGTAGTGGGAGCGGGAGGCTACAATGAGCAGTTCTTC. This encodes CASSVVGAGGYNEQFF.

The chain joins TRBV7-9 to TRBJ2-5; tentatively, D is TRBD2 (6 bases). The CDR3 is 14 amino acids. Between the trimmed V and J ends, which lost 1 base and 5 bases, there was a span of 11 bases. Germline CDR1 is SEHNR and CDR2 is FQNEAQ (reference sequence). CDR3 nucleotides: TGTGCCAGCAGCTTAGTTGGGGGGAGGGAGACCCAGTACTTC. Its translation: CASSLVGGRETQYF. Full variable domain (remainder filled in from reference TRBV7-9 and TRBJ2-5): DTGVSQNPRHKITKRGQNVTFRCDPISEHNRLYWYRQTLGQGPEFLTYFQNEAQLEKSRLLSDRFSAERPKGSFSTLEIQRTEQGDSAMYLCASSLVGGRETQYFGPGTRLLVL.

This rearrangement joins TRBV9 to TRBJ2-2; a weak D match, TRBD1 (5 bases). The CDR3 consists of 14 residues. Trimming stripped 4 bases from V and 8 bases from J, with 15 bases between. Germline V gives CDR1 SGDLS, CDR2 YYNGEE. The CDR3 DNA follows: TGTGCCAGCAGCTCCCGGACCAGGGCAGGGGAGCTGTTTTTT. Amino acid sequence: CASSSRTRAGELFF.

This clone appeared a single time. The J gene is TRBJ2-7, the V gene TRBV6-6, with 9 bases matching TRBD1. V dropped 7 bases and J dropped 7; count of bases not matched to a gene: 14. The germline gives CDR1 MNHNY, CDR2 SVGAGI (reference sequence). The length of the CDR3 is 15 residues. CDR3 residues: CASTNVGTGLREQYF. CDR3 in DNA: TGTGCCAGCACCAACGTCGGGACAGGGCTGCGTGAGCAGTACTTC.

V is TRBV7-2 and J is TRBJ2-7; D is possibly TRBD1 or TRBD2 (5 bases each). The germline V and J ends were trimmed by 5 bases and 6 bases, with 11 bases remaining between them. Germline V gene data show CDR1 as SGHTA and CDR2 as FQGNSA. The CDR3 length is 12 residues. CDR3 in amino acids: CASSRSGTEQYF. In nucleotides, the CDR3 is TGTGCCAGCAGCCGATCAGGGACCGAGCAGTACTTC.

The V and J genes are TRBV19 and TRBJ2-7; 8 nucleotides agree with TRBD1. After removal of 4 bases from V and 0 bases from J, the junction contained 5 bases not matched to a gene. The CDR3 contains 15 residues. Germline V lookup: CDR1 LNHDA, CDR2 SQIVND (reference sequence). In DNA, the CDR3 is TGTGCCAGTAGTACCGACAGGGGCACCTCCTACGAGCAGTACTTC. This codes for CASSTDRGTSYEQYF. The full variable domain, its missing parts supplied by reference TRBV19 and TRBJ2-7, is DGGITQSPKYLFRKEGQNVTLSCEQNLNHDAMYWYRQDPGQGLRLIYYSQIVNDFQKGDIAEGYSVSREKKESFPLTVTSAQKNPTAFYLCASSTDRGTSYEQYFGPGTRLTVT.

The CDR3 DNA reads as TGCGCCAGCAGCCAGGCCGGACTTGGCAGGGGCAATGAGCAGTTCTTC. This codes for CASSQAGLGRGNEQFF. This sequence joins TRBV4-1 and TRBJ2-1; D possibly corresponds to TRBD1 (6 bases). The V end was cut by 3 bases, the J end by 6 bases, with 18 bases between. CDR1 is MGHRA, CDR2 YSYEKL, per germline. The CDR3 runs 16 residues.

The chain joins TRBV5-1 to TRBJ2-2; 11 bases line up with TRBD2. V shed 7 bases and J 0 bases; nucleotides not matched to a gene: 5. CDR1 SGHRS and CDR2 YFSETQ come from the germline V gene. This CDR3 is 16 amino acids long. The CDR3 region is CASSRLAGTNTGELFF. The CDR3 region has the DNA TGCGCCAGCTCTCGACTAGCGGGGACGAACACCGGGGAGCTGTTTTTT. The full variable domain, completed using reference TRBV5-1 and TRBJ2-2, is KAGVTQTPRYLIKTRGQQVTLSCSPISGHRSVSWYQQTPGQGLQFLFEYFSETQRNKGNFPGRFSGRQFSNSRSEMNVSTLELGDSALYLCASSRLAGTNTGELFFGEGSRLTVL.

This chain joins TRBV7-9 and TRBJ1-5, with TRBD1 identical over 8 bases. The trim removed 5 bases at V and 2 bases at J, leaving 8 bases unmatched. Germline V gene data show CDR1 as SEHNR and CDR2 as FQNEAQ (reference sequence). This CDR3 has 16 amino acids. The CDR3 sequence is CASSAYRGDGNQPQHF. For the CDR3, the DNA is TGTGCCAGCAGCGCCTACAGGGGGGACGGCAATCAGCCCCAGCATTTT.

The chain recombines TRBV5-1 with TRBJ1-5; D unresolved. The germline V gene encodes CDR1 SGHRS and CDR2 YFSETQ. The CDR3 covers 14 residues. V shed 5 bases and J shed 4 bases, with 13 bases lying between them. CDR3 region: CASRPGVPNQPQHF. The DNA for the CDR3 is TGCGCCAGCAGGCCCGGGGTCCCAAATCAGCCCCAGCATTTT.

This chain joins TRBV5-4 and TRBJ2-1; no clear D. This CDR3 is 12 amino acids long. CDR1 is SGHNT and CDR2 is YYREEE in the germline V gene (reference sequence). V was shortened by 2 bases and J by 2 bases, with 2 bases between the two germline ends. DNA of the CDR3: TGTGCCAGCAGCTTCCCCTACAATGAGCAGTTCTTC. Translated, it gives CASSFPYNEQFF.

The CDR3 is CASKRTDNSPLHF. The DNA for the CDR3 is TGTGCCAGTAAACGGACGGACAATTCACCCCTCCACTTT. V and J are TRBV19 and TRBJ1-6, with D hard to call. Per germline, CDR1 LNHDA and CDR2 SQIVND (reference sequence). V lost 7 bases and J lost 7, with 11 bases in between. There are 13 residues in the CDR3.

The CDR3 bases are TGTGCCAGCATCAGGAGGGGGCGTGTGGAGACCCAGTACTTC. This gives the protein CASIRRGRVETQYF. V and J are TRBV6-1 and TRBJ2-5; a possible D gene is TRBD1 (7 bases). The CDR3 runs 14 residues. From germline, CDR1 is MNHNS and CDR2 SASEGT. Trimming cost V 7 bases and J 5 bases, with 17 bases left between them.

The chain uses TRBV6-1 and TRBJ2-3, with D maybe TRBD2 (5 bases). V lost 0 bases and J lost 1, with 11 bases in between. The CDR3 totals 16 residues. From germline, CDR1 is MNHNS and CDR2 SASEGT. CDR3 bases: TGTGCCAGCAGTGAAGCGCGAGGCGGGCGCACAGATACGCAGTATTTT. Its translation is CASSEARGGRTDTQYF.

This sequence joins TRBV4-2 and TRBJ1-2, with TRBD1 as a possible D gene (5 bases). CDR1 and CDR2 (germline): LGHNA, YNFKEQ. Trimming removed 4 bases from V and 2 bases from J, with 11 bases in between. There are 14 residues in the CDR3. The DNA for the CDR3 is TGTGCCAGCAGCCCAGGGACGGAAAACTATGGCTACACCTTC. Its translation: CASSPGTENYGYTF.

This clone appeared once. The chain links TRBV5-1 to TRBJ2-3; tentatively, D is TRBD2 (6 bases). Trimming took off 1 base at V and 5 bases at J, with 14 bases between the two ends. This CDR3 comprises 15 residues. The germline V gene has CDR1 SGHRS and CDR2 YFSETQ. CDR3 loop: CASSLYKDGRDTQYF. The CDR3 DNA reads TGCGCCAGCAGCTTGTACAAGGACGGGAGAGATACGCAGTATTTT.

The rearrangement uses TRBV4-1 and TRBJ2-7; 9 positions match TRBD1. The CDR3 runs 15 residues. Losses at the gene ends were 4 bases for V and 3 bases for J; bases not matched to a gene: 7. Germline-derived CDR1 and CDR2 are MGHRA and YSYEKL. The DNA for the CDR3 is TGCGCCAGCAGCCCAACCCGGGACAGGGTCTACGAGCAGTACTTC. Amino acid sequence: CASSPTRDRVYEQYF.

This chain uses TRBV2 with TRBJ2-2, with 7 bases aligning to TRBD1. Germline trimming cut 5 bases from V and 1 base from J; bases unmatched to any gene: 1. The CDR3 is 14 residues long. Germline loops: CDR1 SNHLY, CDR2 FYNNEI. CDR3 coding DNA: TGTGCCAGCAGTCGGACAGGGAACACCGGGGAGCTGTTTTTT. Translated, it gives CASSRTGNTGELFF.

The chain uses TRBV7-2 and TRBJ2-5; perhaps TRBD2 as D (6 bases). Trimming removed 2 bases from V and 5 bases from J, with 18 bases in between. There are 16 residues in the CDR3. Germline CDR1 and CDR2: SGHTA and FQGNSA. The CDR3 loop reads CASSLSRRAGIETQYF. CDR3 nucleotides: TGTGCCAGCAGCTTAAGTCGCAGGGCGGGGATCGAGACCCAGTACTTC.